This T cell receptor (beta chain) was found in a study of T cells in Graves' hyperthyroidism and ophthalmopathy. Overall study findings and caveats: Using 13 V-J features, a model discriminated ophthalmopathy from stable hyperthyroidism.

Graves' hyperthyroidism showing no ophthalmopathy progression within 18 months was considered stable. Patients aged 18 to 65 had newly diagnosed hyperthyroidism of under 2 months' duration. Extraction of PBMCs used 7.5 to 10 ml of fresh peripheral blood. Of note for this clonotype: Its antigen is not identified.

J gave up 7 bases and V 6 bases, and 12 bases lay outside the gene matches. CDR3 length: 14 residues. Germline-derived CDR1 and CDR2 are ENHRY and SYGVKD. The investigators amplified TCR beta CDR3 regions from RNA transcripts. Initially, a first-round RT-PCR of the TCR CDR3 employed the HTBI primer set. TCRdb recomputed calls from the multiplex PCR reads with MiXCR, one row per CDR3 protein. The sample yields around 760,000 distinct CDR3 sequences, roughly a third seen once. The sequence was obtained from a woman between 35 and 50 years old with Graves' hyperthyroidism. V is TRBV10-3 and J is TRBJ2-7, with TRBD1 identical over 7 bases. Sequencing was carried out using blood. The CDR3 DNA reads as TGTGCCATCAGGACAGGGACAACCTACAATGAGCAGTACTTC. Residues: CAIRTGTTYNEQYF.